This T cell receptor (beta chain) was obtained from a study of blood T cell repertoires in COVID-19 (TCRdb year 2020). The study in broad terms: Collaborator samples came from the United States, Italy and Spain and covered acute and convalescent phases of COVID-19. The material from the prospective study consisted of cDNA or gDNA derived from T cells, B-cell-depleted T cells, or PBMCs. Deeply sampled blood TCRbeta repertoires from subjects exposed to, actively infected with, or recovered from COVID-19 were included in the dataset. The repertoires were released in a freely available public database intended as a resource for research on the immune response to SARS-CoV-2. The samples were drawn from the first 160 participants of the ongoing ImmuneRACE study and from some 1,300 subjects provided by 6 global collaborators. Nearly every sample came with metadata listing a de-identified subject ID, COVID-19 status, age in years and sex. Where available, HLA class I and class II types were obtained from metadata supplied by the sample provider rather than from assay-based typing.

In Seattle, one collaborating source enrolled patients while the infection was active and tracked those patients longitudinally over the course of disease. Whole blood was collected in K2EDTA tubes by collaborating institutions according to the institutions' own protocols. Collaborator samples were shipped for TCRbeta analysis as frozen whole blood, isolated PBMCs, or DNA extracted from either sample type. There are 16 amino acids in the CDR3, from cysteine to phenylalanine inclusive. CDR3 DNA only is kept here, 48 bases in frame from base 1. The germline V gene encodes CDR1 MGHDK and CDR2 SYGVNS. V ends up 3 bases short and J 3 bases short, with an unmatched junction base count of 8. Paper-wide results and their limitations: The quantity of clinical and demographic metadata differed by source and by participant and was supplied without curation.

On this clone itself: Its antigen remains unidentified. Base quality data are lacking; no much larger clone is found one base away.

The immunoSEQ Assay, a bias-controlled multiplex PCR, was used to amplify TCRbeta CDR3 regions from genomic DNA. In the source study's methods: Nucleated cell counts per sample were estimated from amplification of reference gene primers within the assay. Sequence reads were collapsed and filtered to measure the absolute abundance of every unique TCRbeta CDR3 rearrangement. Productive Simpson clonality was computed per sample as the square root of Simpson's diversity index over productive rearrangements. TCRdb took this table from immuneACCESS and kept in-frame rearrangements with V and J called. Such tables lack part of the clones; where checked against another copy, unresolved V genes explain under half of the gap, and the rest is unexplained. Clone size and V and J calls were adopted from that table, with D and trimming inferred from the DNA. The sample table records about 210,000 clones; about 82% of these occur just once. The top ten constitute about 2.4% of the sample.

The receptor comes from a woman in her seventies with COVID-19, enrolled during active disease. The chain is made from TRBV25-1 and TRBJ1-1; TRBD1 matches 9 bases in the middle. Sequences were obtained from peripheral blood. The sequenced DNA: TGTGCCAGCAGTGATTGGGACAGGGAGTTGTACACTGAAGCTTTCTTT. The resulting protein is CASSDWDRELYTEAFF.